Shown below are 7 T cell receptor beta chains from a single sample sequenced in a study of CD4+ T cells in melanoma. Sequencing was performed with immunoSEQ multiplex PCR; in TCRdb, only in-frame clones are kept and a portion is missing. Among fewer than 55,000 clones, 89% were seen once, and the ten largest hold over 9.5%. The sequenced material came from peripheral blood. These receptors all stem from a human donor with melanoma.

This chain joins TRBV5-4 and TRBJ2-7; 8 nucleotides agree with TRBD2. The CDR3 is made up of 15 amino acids. The germline V gene encodes CDR1 SGHNT and CDR2 YYREEE (reference sequence). The ends lost 4 bases at V and 1 base at J; junction bases unmatched: 7. DNA of the CDR3: TGTGCCAGCAGCGACGCCGGGACTAGTTCCTACGAGCAGTACTTC. This codes for CASSDAGTSSYEQYF.

The CDR3, as DNA: TGTGCCAGCAGTGAGGTCTACGAGCAGTACTTC. Its protein is CASSEVYEQYF. This chain connects TRBV2 to TRBJ2-7; D uncertain. This CDR3 comprises 11 residues. Trimming cost V 3 bases and J 3 bases, with 3 bases left between them. CDR1 and CDR2 from the germline V gene are SNHLY and FYNNEI.

The gene calls are TRBV12-5 and TRBJ2-2; the match to TRBD1 covers 11 bases. CDR3 length equals 16 residues. J was trimmed by 5 bases and V by 6 bases; bases with no gene match: 8. Germline V lookup: CDR1 LGHNT, CDR2 FRNRAP. CDR3 protein: CASGNSGTGGTGELFF. Written as DNA, the CDR3 is TGTGCTAGTGGCAATTCCGGGACAGGGGGAACCGGGGAGCTGTTTTTT.

V is TRBV2 and J is TRBJ1-2; 9 positions match TRBD1. Losses at the gene ends were 6 bases for V and 2 bases for J; bases not matched to a gene: 4. The germline CDR1 and CDR2 sequences are SNHLY and FYNNEI. The CDR3 is made up of 14 amino acids. CDR3 DNA: TGTGCCAGCAGGGGGACAGGGAGAAACTATGGCTACACCTTC. Translated: CASRGTGRNYGYTF.

The chain recombines TRBV6-1 with TRBJ2-7, with TRBD1 matching 8 bases. In germline, CDR1 is MNHNS, CDR2 SASEGT. With V trimmed by 8 bases and J by 2 bases, 5 bases remained unmatched. The CDR3 sequence is 13 residues long. The CDR3 here is CASSRQGTYEQYF. The CDR3 DNA reads TGTGCCAGCTCGAGACAGGGGACCTACGAGCAGTACTTC.

The chain couples TRBV13 to TRBJ2-3; TRBD2 aligns across 10 bases. Germline-derived CDR1 and CDR2 are PRHDT and FYEKMQ (reference sequence). The CDR3 has 15 amino acids. V lost 0 bases, J lost 6 bases, and 3 bases stayed unmatched. The CDR3 DNA sequence: TGTGCCAGCAGCTTAGGCCCACTAGCGGGGGATACGCAGTATTTT. Its translation is CASSLGPLAGDTQYF.

J is TRBJ2-5 and V is TRBV11-2; D is undetermined. This CDR3 comprises 14 residues. The V gene lost 0 bases and the J gene lost 5 bases, with 10 bases spanning the gap. Per the germline V gene, CDR1 is SGHAT and CDR2 is FQNNGV. CDR3 nucleotide sequence: TGTGCCAGCAGCTTAGATTTCCAGCAGGAGACCCAGTACTTC. Protein sequence: CASSLDFQQETQYF.